This is a list of T cell receptor beta chains from one sample in a study of T cells in Graves' hyperthyroidism and ophthalmopathy. MiXCR, applied by TCRdb to the multiplex PCR reads, yields one record per CDR3 protein. The sample holds about 350,000 distinct CDR3 sequences, about 15% seen once. Sequenced input: blood. All receptors come from a woman aged 25 to 39 with Graves' hyperthyroidism. The CDR3 runs from the conserved cysteine through the conserved F or W. A D gene is named only where the DNA matches it firmly. Size is omitted from some rows. Given values are once, few, many or a class for expanded clones.

TRBD1 12 . TRBJ2-7 TRBV30 TGTGCCTGGAGTGTCACAGGGGGCGAGCAGTACTTC CAWSVTGGEQYF
. 15 few TRBJ1-1 TRBV6-5 TGTGCCAGCAGTTACGGGGACGGCCGGAACACTGAAGCTTTCTTT CASSYGDGRNTEAFF
TRBD2 18 many TRBJ2-1 TRBV27 TGTGCCAGCAAAGGCTTCCAGGGGACTAGCGGGAGTGTGGCTGAGCAGTTCTTC CASKGFQGTSGSVAEQFF
TRBD1 14 few TRBJ1-2 TRBV7-9 TGTGCCAGCAGCCGTGGACAGGCCCCATATGGCTACACCTTC CASSRGQAPYGYTF
. 17 . TRBJ2-2 TRBV18 TGTGCCAGCTCACCAAGCTCAAGAGGGAGGTACACCGGGGAGCTGTTTTTT CASSPSSRGRYTGELFF
. 14 . TRBJ1-1 TRBV30 TGTGCCCCCCCCGTCGGAGCGGGGCGGAATGAAGCTTTCTTT CAPPVGAGRNEAFF
. 13 . TRBJ1-5 TRBV20-1 TGCAGTGCGAGTACGGGGGTTGGTCGGCCCCAGCATTTT CSASTGVGRPQHF
. 14 many TRBJ1-2 TRBV6-1 TGTGCCAGCAGTCCTGGACAGCTGAGCTATGGCTACACCTTC CASSPGQLSYGYTF
. 13 many TRBJ1-6 TRBV9 TGTGCCAGCAGCGTAGGGACTAATTCACCCCTCCACTTT CASSVGTNSPLHF
. 10 . TRBJ1-1 TRBV19 TGTGCCAGCGTTGCAGGGGAAGCTTTCTTT CASVAGEAFF
. 16 many TRBJ1-1 TRBV28 TGTGCCAGCAGTTTATCAGGGGTGTTCGCGAACACTGAAGCTTTCTTT CASSLSGVFANTEAFF
. 14 . TRBJ1-5 TRBV3-1 TGTGCCAGCAGCCAAGACCAGGGCAATCAGCCCCAGCATTTT CASSQDQGNQPQHF
. 14 many TRBJ1-5 TRBV12-3/TRBV12-4 TGTGCCAGCCGGGGAACTCGTAGCAATCAGCCCCAGCATTTT CASRGTRSNQPQHF
TRBD1 18 many TRBJ1-1 TRBV10-3 TGTGCCATCAGTATTACAGGGGGTATTCGTTATAGGAACACTGAAGCTTTCTTT CAISITGGIRYRNTEAFF
. 15 few TRBJ1-3 TRBV28 TGTGCCAGCAACAAACAGGGACTAGCTGGAAACACCATATATTTT CASNKQGLAGNTIYF
TRBD2 13 . TRBJ2-2 TRBV9 TGTGCCAGCAGCGTAAGCGGGGCGGGTCAGCTGTTTTTT CASSVSGAGQLFF
. 13 . TRBJ2-3 TRBV20-1 TGCAGTGCTAGAGATTGGGGGCCGGATACGCAGTATTTT CSARDWGPDTQYF
. 14 . TRBJ2-5 TRBV7-2 TGTGCCAGCAGCCCGTTAATGACCAGAGAGACCCAGTACTTC CASSPLMTRETQYF
TRBD2 14 many TRBJ2-7 TRBV20-1 TGCAGTGCCTCAGACCCTAGCGGGACCTACGAGCAGTACTTC CSASDPSGTYEQYF
TRBD2 15 . TRBJ2-5 TRBV5-6 TGTGCCAGCAGCACTAGCGGGAACTACCAAGAGACCCAGTACTTC CASSTSGNYQETQYF
. 13 many TRBJ2-1 TRBV5-1 TGCGCCAGCAGCTCGGATGTCCTTGATGAGCAGTTCTTC CASSSDVLDEQFF
. 15 many TRBJ2-5 TRBV7-2 TGTGCCAGCAGCTTAGACGGGACCATCGTGGAGACCCAGTACTTC CASSLDGTIVETQYF
TRBD1 14 few TRBJ2-2 TRBV6-1 TGTGCCAGCCACCGGACAGGGGGGACCGGGGAGCTGTTTTTT CASHRTGGTGELFF
TRBD2 13 few TRBJ2-1 TRBV20-1 TGCAGTGCTGGCGGGGGGTATTACAATGAGCAGTTCTTC CSAGGGYYNEQFF
. 12 . TRBJ2-1 TRBV11-2 TGTGCCAGCAGCTTAATGGACAATGAGCAGTTCTTC CASSLMDNEQFF
TRBD1 14 few TRBJ2-5 TRBV7-9 TGTGCCAGCACGGACAGGGGGCGGGAAGAGACCCAGTACTTC CASTDRGREETQYF
. 15 . TRBJ2-3 TRBV3-1 TGTGCCAGCAGCCACGGGGCGGGTCGCACAGATACGCAGTATTTT CASSHGAGRTDTQYF
. 12 . TRBJ2-1 TRBV29-1 TGCAGCGCTCCCTCACAGGGTCCAGTGCAGTTCTTC CSAPSQGPVQFF
. 12 many TRBJ2-3 TRBV7-8 TGTGCCAGCAGCGCGGTGAGCCGGCGGCAGTATTTT CASSAVSRRQYF
. 13 . TRBJ1-5 TRBV20-1 TGCAGTGCTAGCGGGCAGGGAGAGGGGCCCCAGCATTTT CSASGQGEGPQHF
. 13 . TRBJ2-2 TRBV28 TGTGCCAGCAGTTTAGGGCCCCCCGGGGAGCTGTTTTTT CASSLGPPGELFF
TRBD1 20 few TRBJ1-1 TRBV5-1 TGCGCCAGCAGCTTGGGTCCCTCCCGACAGGGATGGGGACCCGGTGGTGAAGCTTTCTTT CASSLGPSRQGWGPGGEAFF
. 13 . TRBJ1-2 TRBV7-9 TGTGCCAGCAGCTTAGCGGCAGAATATGGCTACACCTTC CASSLAAEYGYTF
TRBD1 16 . TRBJ2-2 TRBV5-1 TGCGCCAGCAGCACCCGGGACAGGTGGGACACCGGGGAGCTGTTTTTT CASSTRDRWDTGELFF
TRBD1 15 . TRBJ2-5 TRBV7-8 TGTGCCAGCAGCTTTTCACCGGGACAGGCCAAGACCCAGTACTTC CASSFSPGQAKTQYF
. 10 . TRBJ2-1 TRBV29-1 TGCAGCGTTGGCCACCATGAGCAGTTCTTC CSVGHHEQFF
TRBD1 15 . TRBJ1-6 TRBV7-2 TGTGCCAGCAGTCCGACAGGGAACGGCGGGTCACCCCTCCACTTT CASSPTGNGGSPLHF
. 15 many TRBJ2-1 TRBV28 TGTGCCAGCAGTTTCTCGGTAGCAGGGATGGATGAGCAGTTCTTC CASSFSVAGMDEQFF
. 13 many TRBJ2-5 TRBV7-8 TGTGCCAGCAGCTTGGGGGGAACTGGTGACCAGTACTTC CASSLGGTGDQYF
TRBD2 15 few TRBJ2-5 TRBV19 TGTGCCAGTAGCGTTAGCGGGAGGGGAGAAGAGACCCAGTACTTC CASSVSGRGEETQYF
TRBD2 15 few TRBJ2-7 TRBV6-1 TGTGCCAGCAGTGCCGGACTAGCGGCCTCCTACGAGCAGTACTTC CASSAGLAASYEQYF
. 16 many TRBJ1-4 TRBV19 TGTGCCAGTAGTCCTCATGACGTCCCAACTAATGAAAAACTGTTTTTT CASSPHDVPTNEKLFF
TRBD2 13 many TRBJ2-7 TRBV30 TGTGCCTGGAGTAGGACTAGCGGCGGCGAGCAGTACTTC CAWSRTSGGEQYF
. 19 few TRBJ2-2 TRBV6-1 TGTGCCAGCAGTGTGTACCATGGTGGTGGGCGGGAGAACACCGGGGAGCTGTTTTTT CASSVYHGGGRENTGELFF
TRBD2 16 many TRBJ2-1 TRBV10-3 TGTGCCATCAGTGAGTCGACTCAAGCGGGAGTAAATGAGCAGTTCTTC CAISESTQAGVNEQFF
TRBD2 15 few TRBJ2-1 TRBV3-1 TGTGCCAGCAGCCAAGACCTAGCGGGGAACAATGAGCAGTTCTTC CASSQDLAGNNEQFF
. 14 many TRBJ2-5 TRBV20-1 TGCAGTGCTAAGGGCTTCGGTGAAGGGGAGACCCAGTACTTC CSAKGFGEGETQYF
. 13 many TRBJ2-3 TRBV20-1 TGCAGTGCCAGGGGTGTAGAGGGAGATACGCAGTATTTT CSARGVEGDTQYF
. 15 . TRBJ1-6 TRBV3-1 TGTGCCAGCAGCCAAGATGGGGGGTATAATTCACCCCTCCACTTT CASSQDGGYNSPLHF